The 5 T cell receptor beta chains in this list originate from one sample, sequenced in a study of graft-versus-host responses after intestinal transplantation. These TCRs are of unknown antigen specificity. The assay was immunoSEQ multiplex PCR, and TCRdb's table has in-frame clones only and misses some. The data show over 120,000 clones, 92% seen once. The source material was unstimulated CD4+ T cells sorted from spleen or lymph node cells, sampled before intestinal transplant. These receptors were collected from a human donor who received an intestinal transplant.

The rearrangement joins TRBV7-9 to TRBJ1-1; D is unresolved. CDR1 SEHNR and CDR2 FQNEAQ come from the germline V gene (reference sequence). CDR3 size: 14 residues. V dropped 2 bases and J dropped 0 bases, with 7 bases sitting between them. The CDR3 DNA reads TGTGCCAGCAGCTTACCCCTCATGAACACTGAAGCTTTCTTT. It translates to CASSLPLMNTEAFF.

The CDR3 loop reads CASSLDRQGGGTYNEQFF. Written as DNA, the CDR3 is TGCGCCAGCAGCTTGGACCGTCAGGGTGGAGGGACCTACAATGAGCAGTTCTTC. This sequence joins TRBV5-1 and TRBJ2-1; the D gene is possibly TRBD2 (6 bases). The V gene's germline CDR1 is SGHRS and CDR2 YFSETQ. The CDR3 consists of 18 residues. Trimming cost V 0 bases and J 2 bases, with 18 bases left between them.

This chain uses TRBV5-4 with TRBJ2-7, with TRBD2 matching over 10 bases. The CDR3 totals 15 residues. Unmatched junction bases numbered 4, after V lost 0 bases and J lost 4 bases. Germline assignment: CDR1 SGHNT and CDR2 YYREEE (reference sequence). The CDR3 loop is CASSLVASGRYEQYF. CDR3 coding DNA: TGTGCCAGCAGCTTGGTAGCTAGCGGGAGATACGAGCAGTACTTC.

The rearrangement links TRBV28 to TRBJ2-7, with 7 bases matching TRBD1. CDR1 is MDHEN and CDR2 is SYDVKM in the germline V gene. V trimming: 6 bases; J trimming: 2 bases; junction bases outside the gene matches: 7. The CDR3 contains 14 residues. CDR3 in DNA: TGTGCCAGCAGCCTGACAGGGAAGACCTACGAGCAGTACTTC. The encoded protein is CASSLTGKTYEQYF.

The chain has TRBV28 and TRBJ2-3, with no clear D. V lost 9 bases and J lost 0, with 7 bases in between. The V gene's germline CDR1 is MDHEN and CDR2 SYDVKM. The CDR3 is made up of 12 amino acids. The CDR3 bases are TGTGCCAGTTATGCTAGCACAGATACGCAGTATTTT. Protein sequence: CASYASTDTQYF.